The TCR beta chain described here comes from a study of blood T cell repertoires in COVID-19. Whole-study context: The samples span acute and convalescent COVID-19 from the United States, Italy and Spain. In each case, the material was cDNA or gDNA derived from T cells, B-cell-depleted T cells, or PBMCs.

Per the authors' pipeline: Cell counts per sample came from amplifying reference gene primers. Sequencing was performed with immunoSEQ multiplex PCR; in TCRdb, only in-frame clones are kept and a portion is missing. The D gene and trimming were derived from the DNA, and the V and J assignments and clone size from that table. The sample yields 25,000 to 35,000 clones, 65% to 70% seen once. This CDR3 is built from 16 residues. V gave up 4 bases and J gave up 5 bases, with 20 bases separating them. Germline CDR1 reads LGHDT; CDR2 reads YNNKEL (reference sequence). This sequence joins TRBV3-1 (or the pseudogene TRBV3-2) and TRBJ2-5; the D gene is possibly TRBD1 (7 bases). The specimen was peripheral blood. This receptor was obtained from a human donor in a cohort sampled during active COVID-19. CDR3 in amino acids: CASSPEYTGEDETQYF. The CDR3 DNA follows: TGTGCCAGCAGCCCTGAATATACAGGGGAGGACGAGACCCAGTACTTC.